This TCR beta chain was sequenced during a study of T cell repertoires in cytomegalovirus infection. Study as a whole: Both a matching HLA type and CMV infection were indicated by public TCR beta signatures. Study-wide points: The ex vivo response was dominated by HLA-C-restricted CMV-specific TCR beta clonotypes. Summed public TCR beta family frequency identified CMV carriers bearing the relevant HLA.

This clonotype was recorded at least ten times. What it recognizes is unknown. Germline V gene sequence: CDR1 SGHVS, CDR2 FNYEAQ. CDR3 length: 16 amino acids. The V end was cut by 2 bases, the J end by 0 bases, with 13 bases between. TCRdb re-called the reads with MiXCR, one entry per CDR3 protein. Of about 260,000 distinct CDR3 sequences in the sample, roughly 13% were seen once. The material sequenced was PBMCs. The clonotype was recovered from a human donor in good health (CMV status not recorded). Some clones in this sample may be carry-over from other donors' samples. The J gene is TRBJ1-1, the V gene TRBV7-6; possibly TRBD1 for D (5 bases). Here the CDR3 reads CASSLRSGGMNTEAFF. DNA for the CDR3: TGTGCCAGCAGCTTAAGGTCGGGGGGAATGAACACTGAAGCTTTCTTT.